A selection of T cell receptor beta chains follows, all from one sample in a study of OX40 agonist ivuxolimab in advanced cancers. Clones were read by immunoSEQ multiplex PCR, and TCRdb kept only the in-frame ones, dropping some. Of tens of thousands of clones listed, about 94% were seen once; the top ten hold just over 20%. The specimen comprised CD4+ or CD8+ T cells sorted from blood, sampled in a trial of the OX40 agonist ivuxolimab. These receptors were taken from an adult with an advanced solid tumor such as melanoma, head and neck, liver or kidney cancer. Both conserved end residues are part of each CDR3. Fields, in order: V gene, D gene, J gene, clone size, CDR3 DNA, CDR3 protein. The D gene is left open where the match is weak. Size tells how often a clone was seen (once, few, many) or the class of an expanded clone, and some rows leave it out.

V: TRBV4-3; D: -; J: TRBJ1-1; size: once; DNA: TGCGCCAGCAGCCCAGCGGGGGGCGACGGGAACACTGAAGCTTTCTTT; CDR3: CASSPAGGDGNTEAFF
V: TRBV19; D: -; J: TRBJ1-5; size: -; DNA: TGTGCCGGACGATCCGGTGGGAGCAATCAGCCCCAGCATTTT; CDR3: CAGRSGGSNQPQHF
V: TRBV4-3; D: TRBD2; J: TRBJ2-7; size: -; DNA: TGCGCCAGCAGCCAAGGGAGCGGGAGTGTCTACGAGCAGTACTTC; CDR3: CASSQGSGSVYEQYF
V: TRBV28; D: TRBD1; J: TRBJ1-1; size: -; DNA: TGTGCCAGCAGTTTCTGGCAGGGGGCTACTGAAGCTTTCTTT; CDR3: CASSFWQGATEAFF
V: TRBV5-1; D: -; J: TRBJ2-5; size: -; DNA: TGCGCCAGCAGCCTCACCCCACAGGAATTCCAGTACTTC; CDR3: CASSLTPQEFQYF
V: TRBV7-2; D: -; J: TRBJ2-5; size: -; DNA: TGTGCCAGCAGCCCCCAAGAGACCCAGTACTTC; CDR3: CASSPQETQYF
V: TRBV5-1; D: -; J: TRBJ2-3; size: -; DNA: TGCGCCAGCAGCTTGGAAGGGGCCACCCCCATAGATACGCAGTATTTT; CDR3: CASSLEGATPIDTQYF
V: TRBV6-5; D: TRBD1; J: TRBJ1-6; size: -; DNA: TGTGCCAGCAGTCAGACACAGGGGAATTATTCACCCCTCCACTTT; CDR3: CASSQTQGNYSPLHF
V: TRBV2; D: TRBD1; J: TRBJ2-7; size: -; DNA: TGTGCCAGCTGGGGACAGGGGGGCTACGAGCAGTACTTC; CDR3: CASWGQGGYEQYF
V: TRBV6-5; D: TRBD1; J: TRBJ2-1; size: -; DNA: TGTGCCAGCAGTTTCGGACAGGGGGGTCGGAATGAGCAGTTCTTC; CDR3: CASSFGQGGRNEQFF
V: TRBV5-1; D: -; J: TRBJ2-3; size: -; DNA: TGCGCCAGCAGCTTTATGACAGGAATTGGCACAGATACGCAGTATTTT; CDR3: CASSFMTGIGTDTQYF
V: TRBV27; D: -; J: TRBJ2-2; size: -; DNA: TGTGCCAGCAGTTTATCCCCAGGGTCGTGGACCGGGGAGCTGTTTTTT; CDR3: CASSLSPGSWTGELFF
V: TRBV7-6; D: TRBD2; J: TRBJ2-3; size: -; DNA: TGTGCCAGCAGCTCACGACTAGCCGATACGCAGTATTTT; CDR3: CASSSRLADTQYF
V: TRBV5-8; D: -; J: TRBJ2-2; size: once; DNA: TGTGCCAGCAGCTTTGGACTGAGATCCAACACCGGGGAGCTGTTTTTT; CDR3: CASSFGLRSNTGELFF
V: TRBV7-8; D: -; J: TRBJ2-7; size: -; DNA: TGTGCCAGCAGCTTAGCTATTTGGGGGGCCGAGCAGTACTTC; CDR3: CASSLAIWGAEQYF
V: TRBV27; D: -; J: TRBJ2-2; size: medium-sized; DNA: TGTGCCAGCAGTCCCGACTTCGGGGAGCTGTTTTTT; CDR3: CASSPDFGELFF
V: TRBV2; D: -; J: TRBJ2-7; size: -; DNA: TGTGCCAGCAGCAGGGCCCCCGACTACGAGCAGTACTTC; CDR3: CASSRAPDYEQYF
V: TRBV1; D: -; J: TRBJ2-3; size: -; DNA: TGCACCAGCCCCCTCGGGAAGAGCACAGATACGCAGTATTTT; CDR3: CTSPLGKSTDTQYF
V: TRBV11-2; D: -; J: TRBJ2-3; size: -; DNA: TGTGCCAGCAGCCTACCTTTGGGGGTGCAGTATTTT; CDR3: CASSLPLGVQYF
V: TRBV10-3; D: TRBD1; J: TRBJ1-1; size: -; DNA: TGTGCCATCAGTGCTCCGGGACAGGGAACGGCTGAAGCTTTCTTT; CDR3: CAISAPGQGTAEAFF
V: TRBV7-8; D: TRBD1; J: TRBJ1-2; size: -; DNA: TGTGCCAGCAGCCCTACAGGGGGTCGAGGCTACACCTTC; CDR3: CASSPTGGRGYTF
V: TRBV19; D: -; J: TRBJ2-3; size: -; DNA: TGTGCCAGTAGTATCGCCGACGGGGCAGATACGCAGTATTTT; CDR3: CASSIADGADTQYF
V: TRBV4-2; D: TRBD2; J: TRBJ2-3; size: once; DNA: TGTGCCAGCAGCCGAATTAGCGGGAGAATCTCAGATACGCAGTATTTT; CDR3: CASSRISGRISDTQYF
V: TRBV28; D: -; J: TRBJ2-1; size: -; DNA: TGTGCCAGCAGCTCCAAGGCCCGAGGGGAGCAGTTCTTC; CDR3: CASSSKARGEQFF
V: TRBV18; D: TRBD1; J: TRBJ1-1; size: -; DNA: TGTGCCAGCTCACCGTCGACGACAGGGCCTCTCACTGAAGCTTTCTTT; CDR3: CASSPSTTGPLTEAFF
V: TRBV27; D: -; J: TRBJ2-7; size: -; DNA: TGTGCCAGCAGTTTCTTGGGGGCTAGGTCCTACGAGCAGTACTTC; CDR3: CASSFLGARSYEQYF
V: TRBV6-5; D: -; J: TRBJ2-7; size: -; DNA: TGTGCCAGCAGCGTCACCTACGAGCAGTACTTC; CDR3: CASSVTYEQYF
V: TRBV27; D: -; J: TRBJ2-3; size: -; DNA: TGTGCCAGCAGTTTCAAAGTAGGGACTAGCACAGATACGCAGTATTTT; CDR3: CASSFKVGTSTDTQYF
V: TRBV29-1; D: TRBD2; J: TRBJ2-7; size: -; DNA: TGCAGCGTCCGCGGACTAGCGGGAGCAAATCCCGACTACGAGCAGTACTTC; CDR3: CSVRGLAGANPDYEQYF
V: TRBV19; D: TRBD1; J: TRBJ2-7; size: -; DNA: TGTGCCAGCGAGTCACAGGGGAACTCCTACGAGCAGTACTTC; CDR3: CASESQGNSYEQYF
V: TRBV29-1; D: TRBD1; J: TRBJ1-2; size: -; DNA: TGCAGCGTTGGCCAGGGGGCCGGTGGCTATGGCTACACCTTC; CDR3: CSVGQGAGGYGYTF
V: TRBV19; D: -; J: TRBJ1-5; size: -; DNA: TGTGCCAGTATCAGCGGGATTAATCAGCCCCAGCATTTT; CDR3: CASISGINQPQHF
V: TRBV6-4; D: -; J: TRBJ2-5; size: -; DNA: TGTGCCAGCAGTTACTATCGGGACCGACAAGAGACCCAGTACTTC; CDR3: CASSYYRDRQETQYF
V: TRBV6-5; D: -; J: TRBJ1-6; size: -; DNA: TGTGCCAGCAGTTACTTCCAGGTCCCCTATAATTCACCCCTCCACTTT; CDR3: CASSYFQVPYNSPLHF
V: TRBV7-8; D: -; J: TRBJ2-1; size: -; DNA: TGTGCCAGCAGCGGCCGGGACTCCTACAATGAGCAGTTCTTC; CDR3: CASSGRDSYNEQFF
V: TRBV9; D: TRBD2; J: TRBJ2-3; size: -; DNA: TGTGCCAGCAGCGACGGACTAGCGGGTTCCACAGATACGCAGTATTTT; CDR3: CASSDGLAGSTDTQYF
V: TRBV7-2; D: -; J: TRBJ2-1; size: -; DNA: TGTGCCAGCAGCTTTTTCCCCGTGAGCTCCTACAATGAGCAGTTCTTC; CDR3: CASSFFPVSSYNEQFF
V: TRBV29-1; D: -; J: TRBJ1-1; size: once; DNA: TGCAGCGTCGTTGTTCCGGTGAACACTGAAGCTTTCTTT; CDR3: CSVVVPVNTEAFF
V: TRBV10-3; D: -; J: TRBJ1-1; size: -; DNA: TGTGCCATCAGTGAGCCTACGGTCAGGGGAGGGAACACTGAAGCTTTCTTT; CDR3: CAISEPTVRGGNTEAFF
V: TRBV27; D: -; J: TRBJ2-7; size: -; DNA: TGTGCCAGCAGTCTGACAGGAGTTTACGAGCAGTACTTC; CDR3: CASSLTGVYEQYF
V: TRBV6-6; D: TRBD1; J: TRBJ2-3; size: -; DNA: TGTGCCAGCAGCAGGACAGGTCCCACAGATACGCAGTATTTT; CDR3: CASSRTGPTDTQYF
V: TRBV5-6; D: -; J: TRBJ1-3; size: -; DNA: TGTGCCAGCAGCTTGCGGGGAACGTCCGGAAACACCATATATTTT; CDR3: CASSLRGTSGNTIYF
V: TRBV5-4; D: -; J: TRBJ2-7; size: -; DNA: TGTGCCAGCAGCTTGGTAGGGGCGGACTACGAGCAGTACTTC; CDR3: CASSLVGADYEQYF
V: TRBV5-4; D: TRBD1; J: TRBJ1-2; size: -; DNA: TGTGCCAGCAGCGGGACAGGATGGGGTGGCGATGGCTACACCTTC; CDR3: CASSGTGWGGDGYTF
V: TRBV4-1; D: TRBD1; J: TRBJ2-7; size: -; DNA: TGCGCCAGCAGCCTCGTGGACGGACAGGGGGCGCTCGAGCAGTACTTC; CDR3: CASSLVDGQGALEQYF
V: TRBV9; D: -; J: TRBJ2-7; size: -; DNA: TGTGCCAGCAGCCCCGGGCCTAGCAAGGGAAGGGAGCAGTACTTC; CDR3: CASSPGPSKGREQYF
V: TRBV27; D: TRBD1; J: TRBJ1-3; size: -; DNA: TGTGCCAGCGCCCGGGACAGAGCCTCTGGAAACACCATATATTTT; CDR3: CASARDRASGNTIYF
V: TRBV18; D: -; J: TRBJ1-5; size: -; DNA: TGTGCCAGCTCACCGGACAGCCCCTATAGCAATCAGCCCCAGCATTTT; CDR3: CASSPDSPYSNQPQHF
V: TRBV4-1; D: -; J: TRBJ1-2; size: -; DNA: TGCGCCAGCAGCCAAGAATCGGGTCTCTACACCTTC; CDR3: CASSQESGLYTF
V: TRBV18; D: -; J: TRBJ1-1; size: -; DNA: TGTGCCAGCTCACCACCGCGATTACCCACTGAAGCTTTCTTT; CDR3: CASSPPRLPTEAFF